The next 7 T cell receptor beta chains were all read from a single sample in a study of OX40 agonist ivuxolimab in advanced cancers. Method: immunoSEQ multiplex PCR; TCRdb's copy keeps in-frame clones and lacks some. The sample shows about 16,000 clones, approximately 84% of them seen only once. The sequencing here drew on CD4+ or CD8+ T cells sorted from blood, taken in a trial of the OX40 agonist ivuxolimab. The receptors come from an adult with an advanced solid tumor such as melanoma, head and neck, liver or kidney cancer.

This clone appeared many times. The chain links TRBV28 to TRBJ2-7, with TRBD1 identical over 9 bases. Germline assignment: CDR1 MDHEN and CDR2 SYDVKM. Unmatched junction bases numbered 3, after V lost 5 bases and J lost 4 bases. The length of the CDR3 is 13 residues. The CDR3 region has the DNA TGTGCCAGCAGTCCGGGACAGGGTTACGAGCAGTACTTC. Amino acid sequence: CASSPGQGYEQYF.

The rearrangement links TRBV27 to TRBJ2-1, with a tentative D call TRBD2 (5 bases). The length of the CDR3 is 14 residues. Germline V lookup: CDR1 MNHEY, CDR2 SMNVEV (reference sequence). V lost 6 bases to trimming and J lost 0 bases, with 9 bases between them. The CDR3 coding sequence is TGTGCCAGCAGCGAAGGGAGCTCCTACAATGAGCAGTTCTTC. Translation: CASSEGSSYNEQFF.

This chain connects TRBV9 to TRBJ2-7; 7 bases are shared with TRBD1. There are 16 residues in the CDR3. Unmatched junction bases numbered 11, after V lost 0 bases and J lost 5 bases. CDR1 and CDR2 (germline): SGDLS, YYNGEE. The CDR3 region has the DNA TGTGCCAGCAGCGTAGTAGGACAGGCCCTCCATCACGAGCAGTACTTC. Its translation is CASSVVGQALHHEQYF.

The V call is TRBV4-3, the J call TRBJ2-1; D is possibly TRBD1 (6 bases). CDR1 and CDR2 (germline): LGHNA, YSLEER. Trimming stripped 0 bases from V and 7 bases from J, with 13 bases between. The CDR3 runs 15 residues. The CDR3 bases are TGCGCCAGCAGCCAAGATTGGGCAGGGGCGAATGAGCAGTTCTTC. It encodes CASSQDWAGANEQFF.

J is TRBJ1-1 and V is TRBV5-1; 8 bases fit TRBD1. V was pared by 0 bases and J by 11 bases, with 12 bases of the junction left unmatched. Germline CDR1 is SGHRS and CDR2 is YFSETQ. The CDR3 contains 15 residues. The CDR3 is CASSLASGGAGDAFF. For the CDR3, the DNA is TGCGCCAGCAGCTTGGCCTCAGGGGGCGCTGGGGACGCTTTCTTT.

This sequence joins TRBV9 and TRBJ2-7, with 10 bases lining up with TRBD1. Germline assignment: CDR1 SGDLS and CDR2 YYNGEE. V gave up 4 bases and J gave up 2 bases; unmatched junction bases: 3. The CDR3 runs to 14 residues. The DNA for the CDR3 is TGTGCCAGCAGCAAGGGACAGGGGACCTACGAGCAGTACTTC. Amino acids: CASSKGQGTYEQYF.

The V gene is TRBV29-1, the J gene TRBJ2-4, with unresolved D. Trimming left V 1 base short and J 13 bases short, with 14 bases between. The CDR3 contains 12 residues. CDR1 and CDR2 from the germline V gene are SQVTM and ANQGSEA. The CDR3 DNA reads as TGCAGCGTTGAAGTTCTAGGCCCAGGACAGTACTTC. Translation: CSVEVLGPGQYF.